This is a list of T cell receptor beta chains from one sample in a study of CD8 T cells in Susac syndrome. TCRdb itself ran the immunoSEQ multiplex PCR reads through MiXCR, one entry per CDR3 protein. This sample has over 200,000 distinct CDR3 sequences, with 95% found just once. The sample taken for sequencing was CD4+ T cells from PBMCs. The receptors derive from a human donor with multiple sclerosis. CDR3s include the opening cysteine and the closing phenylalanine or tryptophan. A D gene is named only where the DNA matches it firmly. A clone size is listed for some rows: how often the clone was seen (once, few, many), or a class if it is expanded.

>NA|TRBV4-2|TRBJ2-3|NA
CASSQDQRLSDTQYF
TGTGCCAGCAGCCAAGATCAGCGTCTGTCGGATACGCAGTATTTT
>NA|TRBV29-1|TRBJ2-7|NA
CSVEEGPYEQYF
TGCAGCGTTGAAGAGGGGCCCTACGAGCAGTACTTC
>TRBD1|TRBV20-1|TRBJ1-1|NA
CSAKPGTDDTEAFF
TGCAGTGCCAAACCGGGGACAGACGACACTGAAGCTTTCTTT
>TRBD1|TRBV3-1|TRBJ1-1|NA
CASSPWDSPNTEAFF
TGTGCCAGCAGCCCATGGGACAGCCCGAACACTGAAGCTTTCTTT
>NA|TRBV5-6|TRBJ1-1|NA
CASSLLKTLLNTEAFF
TGTGCCAGCAGCTTACTCAAGACCCTCTTGAACACTGAAGCTTTCTTT
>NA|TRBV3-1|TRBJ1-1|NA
CASSRLGGNTEAFF
TGTGCCAGCAGCCGCCTAGGGGGGAACACTGAAGCTTTCTTT
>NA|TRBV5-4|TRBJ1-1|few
CASSLDREAFF
TGTGCCAGCAGCTTGGATCGTGAAGCTTTCTTT
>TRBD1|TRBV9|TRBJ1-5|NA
CASSPGTGDSNQPQHF
TGTGCCAGCAGCCCCGGGACAGGGGATAGCAATCAGCCCCAGCATTTT
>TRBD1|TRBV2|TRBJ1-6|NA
CASSDLTGGGSPLHF
TGTGCCAGCAGTGACTTAACAGGGGGAGGCTCACCCCTCCACTTT
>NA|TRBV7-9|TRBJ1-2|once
CASSPAARGPNYGYTF
TGTGCCAGCAGCCCGGCGGCCCGAGGACCTAACTATGGCTACACCTTC
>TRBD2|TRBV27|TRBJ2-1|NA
CASSSNLGLAGGNEQFF
TGTGCCAGCAGTTCCAACCTAGGACTAGCGGGGGGGAATGAGCAGTTCTTC
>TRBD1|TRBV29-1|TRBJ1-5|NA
CSVTTGGRDQPQHF
TGCAGCGTTACGACAGGGGGGCGGGATCAGCCCCAGCATTTT
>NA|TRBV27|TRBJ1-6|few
CASSLDGYNSPLHF
TGTGCCAGCAGTTTAGACGGATATAATTCACCCCTCCACTTT
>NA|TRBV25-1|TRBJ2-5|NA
CASSEYGEETQYF
TGTGCCAGCAGTGAATACGGGGAAGAGACCCAGTACTTC
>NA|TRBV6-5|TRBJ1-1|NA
CASSYKDTEAFF
TGTGCCAGCAGTTATAAGGACACTGAAGCTTTCTTT